This is a list of T cell receptor beta chains from one sample in a study of CD8+ T cells in alopecia areata. The protocol was immunoSEQ multiplex PCR, while the TCRdb copy is restricted to in-frame clones and leaves out a portion. The sample includes roughly 230,000 clones, roughly 44% of them seen just once. This specimen consisted of CD4+ T cells sorted from blood, obtained around week 37, from a patient treated with tofacitinib. The origin of the receptors is a human donor with alopecia areata. Both conserved end residues are part of each CDR3. A D gene is named only where the DNA matches it firmly. Clone size is stated in some rows and not others, as once, few, many or a class when expanded.

clone size | D gene | J gene | V gene | CDR3 protein
NA | TRBD2 | TRBJ2-7 | TRBV30 | CAWSVPERESDEQYF
NA | NA | TRBJ2-5 | TRBV29-1 | CSAARDTQETQYF
few | NA | TRBJ1-5 | TRBV6-1 | CASNRVSNQPQHF
NA | NA | TRBJ2-1 | TRBV7-9 | CASSADSWADEQFF
NA | NA | TRBJ1-5 | TRBV30 | CAWSADRLNQPQHF
NA | NA | TRBJ2-2 | TRBV2 | CASSDEPNTGELFF
NA | TRBD1 | TRBJ2-4 | TRBV9 | CASSVDETGGIQYF
NA | NA | TRBJ1-1 | TRBV6-6 | CASTTGGEAFF
few | NA | TRBJ2-5 | TRBV20-1 | CSARVETQYF
few | TRBD1 | TRBJ1-5 | TRBV2 | CASSEGQGGQPQHF
NA | NA | TRBJ1-5 | TRBV7-9 | CASSSTGRVTPQHF
NA | NA | TRBJ1-5 | TRBV28 | CASSFSHPGQPQHF
NA | TRBD1 | TRBJ2-7 | TRBV6-1 | CASSRDRVAYEQYF
once | TRBD1 | TRBJ2-5 | TRBV7-9 | CASSLGLVGTGEETQYF
NA | NA | TRBJ2-1 | TRBV6-4 | CASSEAAGSYNEQFF
once | NA | TRBJ2-3 | TRBV4-1 | CASSQEGTDTQYF
NA | NA | TRBJ1-3 | TRBV13 | CASSLEGTRRNTIYF
NA | NA | TRBJ1-2 | TRBV7-3 | CASSPNTNSNYGYTF
few | TRBD2 | TRBJ2-7 | TRBV7-2 | CASSLEGTSGGQEQYF
NA | NA | TRBJ2-3 | TRBV9 | CASSVGGSGTDTQYF
NA | NA | TRBJ1-1 | TRBV4-2 | CASSQEPGRNTEAFF
NA | NA | TRBJ2-5 | TRBV7-2 | CASSLEAAGSVGTQYF
NA | TRBD1 | TRBJ1-3 | TRBV19 | CASSNPGQASGNTIYF
NA | TRBD1 | TRBJ2-3 | TRBV11-2 | CASNRRQGAIGTDTQYF
NA | NA | TRBJ2-5 | TRBV5-1 | CASSGRGETQYF
NA | NA | TRBJ2-3 | TRBV7-2 | CASSLAGQTDTQYF
once | NA | TRBJ2-1 | TRBV20-1 | CSAETPNEQFF
few | NA | TRBJ2-1 | TRBV7-7 | CASSLALGQGGEQFF
few | NA | TRBJ1-2 | TRBV6-6 | CASSSRREEGYTF
few | TRBD2 | TRBJ2-1 | TRBV19 | CASSMASGSSDEQFF
NA | NA | TRBJ2-5 | TRBV9 | CASSPQETQYF
NA | TRBD1 | TRBJ2-2 | TRBV5-1 | CASSRGQSDTGELFF
NA | NA | TRBJ2-7 | TRBV7-2 | CASSLRGGIPYEQYF
few | NA | TRBJ2-6 | TRBV19 | CASKWGPSSGANVLTF
few | NA | TRBJ2-3 | TRBV7-2 | CASSPVGTDTQYF
NA | TRBD2 | TRBJ2-3 | TRBV30 | CAWSRSGSMDTQYF
NA | NA | TRBJ2-7 | TRBV7-2 | CASSPAESGKQHF
few | TRBD2 | TRBJ2-1 | TRBV27 | CASSPLPGTSGFNNEQFF
NA | NA | TRBJ2-7 | TRBV30 | CAWNVGGSEEQYF
few | NA | TRBJ2-5 | TRBV29-1 | CSVVGTNQETQYF
NA | NA | TRBJ2-1 | TRBV25-1 | CASSVSSSYNEQFF
NA | NA | TRBJ2-2 | TRBV7-9 | CASSIHTSGELFF